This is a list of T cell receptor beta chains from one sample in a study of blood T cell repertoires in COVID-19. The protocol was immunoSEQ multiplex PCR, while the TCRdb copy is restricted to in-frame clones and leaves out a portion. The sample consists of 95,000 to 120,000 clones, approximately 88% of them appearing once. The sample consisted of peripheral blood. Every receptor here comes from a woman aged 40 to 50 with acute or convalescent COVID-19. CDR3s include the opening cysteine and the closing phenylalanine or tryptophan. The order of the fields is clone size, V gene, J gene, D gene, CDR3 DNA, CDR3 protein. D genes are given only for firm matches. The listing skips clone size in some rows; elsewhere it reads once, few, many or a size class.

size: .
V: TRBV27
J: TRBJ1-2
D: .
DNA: TGTGCCAGCAGTTTATCCCCCTATGGGCAGGTCTATGGCTACACCTTC
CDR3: CASSLSPYGQVYGYTF

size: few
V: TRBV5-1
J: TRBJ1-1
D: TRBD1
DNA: TGCGCCAGCAGCACAGGACAGGGAAGCGGTGAAGCTTTCTTT
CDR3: CASSTGQGSGEAFF

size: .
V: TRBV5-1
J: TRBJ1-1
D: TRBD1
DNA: TGCGCCAGCAGCTTGCTAGTTGGACAGGGGGCTTCCACTGAAGCTTTCTTT
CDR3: CASSLLVGQGASTEAFF

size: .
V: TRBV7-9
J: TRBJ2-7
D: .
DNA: TGTGCCAGCAGCTTAAGTCAGGGGTACGAGCAGTACTTC
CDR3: CASSLSQGYEQYF

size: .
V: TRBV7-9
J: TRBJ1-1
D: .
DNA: TGTGCCAGCAGCTTATTTATAATGAACACTGAAGCTTTCTTT
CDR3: CASSLFIMNTEAFF

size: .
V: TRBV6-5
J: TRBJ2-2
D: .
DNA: TGTGCCAGCAGGAGGGCGGGGAACACCGGGGAGCTGTTTTTT
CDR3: CASRRAGNTGELFF

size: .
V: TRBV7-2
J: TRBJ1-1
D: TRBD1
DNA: TGTGCCAGCACCCTAAGGACAGGGGGTACTGAAGCTTTCTTT
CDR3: CASTLRTGGTEAFF

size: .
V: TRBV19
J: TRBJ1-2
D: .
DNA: TGTGCCAGTTCTCATGACTACAGGGTAGGCTACACCTTC
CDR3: CASSHDYRVGYTF

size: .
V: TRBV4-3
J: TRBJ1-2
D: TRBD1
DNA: TGCGCCAGCAGCCAAGGGGACAGGGTAAACTATGGCTACACCTTC
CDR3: CASSQGDRVNYGYTF

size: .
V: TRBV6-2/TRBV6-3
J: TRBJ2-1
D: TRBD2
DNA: TGTGCCAGCAGTTACAAGGGACTAGCGGAGGCCAATGAGCAGTTCTTC
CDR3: CASSYKGLAEANEQFF

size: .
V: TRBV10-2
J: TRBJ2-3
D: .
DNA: TGCGCCAGCAATAGACAGGGCACAGATACGCAGTATTTT
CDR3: CASNRQGTDTQYF

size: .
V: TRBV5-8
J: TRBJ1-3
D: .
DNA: TGTGCCAGCAGCTTTGGCCAGTTAGGAAACACCATATATTTT
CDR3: CASSFGQLGNTIYF

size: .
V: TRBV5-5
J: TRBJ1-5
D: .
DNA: TGTGCCAGCAGCTTGCGCCAGTCTAGCAATCAGCCCCAGCATTTT
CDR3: CASSLRQSSNQPQHF

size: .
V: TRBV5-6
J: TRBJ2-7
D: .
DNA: TGTGCCAGCAGCCTTGGCTCCGGGAGCTCCTACGAGCAGTACTTC
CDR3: CASSLGSGSSYEQYF

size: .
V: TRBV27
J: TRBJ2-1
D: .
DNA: TGTGCCAGCAGTGCCCCCCCCACGGGGGTGGATGAGCAGTTCTTC
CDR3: CASSAPPTGVDEQFF

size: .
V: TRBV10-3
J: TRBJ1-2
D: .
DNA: TGTGCCATCAGTTCGGGCGGGTACTCTGCTGCTAAGGCTGGCTACACCTTC
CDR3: CAISSGGYSAAKAGYTF

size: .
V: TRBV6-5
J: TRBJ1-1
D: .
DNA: TGTGCCAGCAGGACAGGAGGCAGGGTTGGAACTGAAGCTTTCTTT
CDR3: CASRTGGRVGTEAFF

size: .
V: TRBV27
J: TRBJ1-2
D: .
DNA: TGTGCCAGCTCCCGGCAGGGCGCCCTGGGGGGCTACACCTTC
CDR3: CASSRQGALGGYTF

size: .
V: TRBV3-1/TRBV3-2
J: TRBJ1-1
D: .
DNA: TGTGCCAGCAGCCAAGATCGGAGCCAGGGCGCTGAAGCTTTCTTT
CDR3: CASSQDRSQGAEAFF

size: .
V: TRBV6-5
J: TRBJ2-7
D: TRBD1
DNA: TGTGCCAGCAGTTACGACAGGGGTAACGAGCAGTACTTC
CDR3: CASSYDRGNEQYF

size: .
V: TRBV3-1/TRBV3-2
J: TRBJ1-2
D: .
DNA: TGTGCCAGCAGCCAAGGGGGGCAGGGGTATGGCTACACCTTC
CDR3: CASSQGGQGYGYTF

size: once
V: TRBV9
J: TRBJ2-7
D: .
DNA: TGTGCCAGCAGCGCCTTGACCTATTCAGGGGAGCAGTACTTC
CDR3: CASSALTYSGEQYF

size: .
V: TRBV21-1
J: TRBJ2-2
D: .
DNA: TGTGCCAGCAGCAAAGTCGCTAGCGAGCGATGGGGCAGTAGGCTGTTTTTT
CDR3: CASSKVASERWGSRLFF

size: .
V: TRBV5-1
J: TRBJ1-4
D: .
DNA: TGCGCCAGCAGCGATACCGGGACTAAGGGGGAAAAACTGTTTTTT
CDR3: CASSDTGTKGEKLFF

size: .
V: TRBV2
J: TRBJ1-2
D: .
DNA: TGTGCCAGCAGGGGAGGGGGGTACTACTATGGCTACACCTTC
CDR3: CASRGGGYYYGYTF

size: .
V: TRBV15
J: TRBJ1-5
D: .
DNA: TGTGCCACCGGGGGGGAGGTACAGCCCCAGCATTTT
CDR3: CATGGEVQPQHF

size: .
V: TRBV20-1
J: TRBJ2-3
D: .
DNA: TGCAGTGCTAGCGGCACAGATACGCAGTATTTT
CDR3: CSASGTDTQYF

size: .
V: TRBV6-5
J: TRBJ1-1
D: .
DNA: TGTGCCAGCAGTTACGGGGGTCCAACGGGGAGGACTGAAGCTTTCTTT
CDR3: CASSYGGPTGRTEAFF

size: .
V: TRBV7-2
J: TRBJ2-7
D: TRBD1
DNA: TGTGCCAGCAGCTTAGCAGGGACAGGGGTGGACGAGCAGTACTTC
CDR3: CASSLAGTGVDEQYF

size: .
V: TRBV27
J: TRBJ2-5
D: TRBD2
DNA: TGTGCCAGCAGTTTAATTAGCGGGGGGGCTCGGGAGACCCAGTACTTC
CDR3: CASSLISGGARETQYF

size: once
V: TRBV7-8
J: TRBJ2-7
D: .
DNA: TGTGCCAGCAGCTCCAGCGGGTACGAGCAGTACTTC
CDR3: CASSSSGYEQYF

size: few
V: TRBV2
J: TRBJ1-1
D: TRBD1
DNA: TGTGCCAGGAGAACCTCAACAGGGGGGGCGAACACTGAAGCTTTCTTT
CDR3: CARRTSTGGANTEAFF

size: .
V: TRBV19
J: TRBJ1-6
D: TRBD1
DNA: TGTGCCACCAGGGACAGGCTGAATTCACCCCTCCACTTT
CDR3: CATRDRLNSPLHF

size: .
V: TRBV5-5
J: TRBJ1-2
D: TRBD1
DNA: TGTGCCAGCAGGAAGGGACAGGATAACTATGGCTACACCTTC
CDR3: CASRKGQDNYGYTF

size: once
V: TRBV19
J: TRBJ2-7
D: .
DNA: TGTGCCACCTCGGACAGCCAGGTTACCTACGAGCAGTACTTC
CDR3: CATSDSQVTYEQYF

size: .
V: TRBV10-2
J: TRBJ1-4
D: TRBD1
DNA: TGCGCCAGCAGGGACAGGGGCTTGAAAAAACTGTTTTTT
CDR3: CASRDRGLKKLFF

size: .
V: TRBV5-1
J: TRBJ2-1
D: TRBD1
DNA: TGCGCCAGCAGCTTGGTTCCGGACAGGGAAAATGAGCAGTTCTTC
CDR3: CASSLVPDRENEQFF

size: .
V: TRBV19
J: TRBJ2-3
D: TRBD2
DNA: TGTGCCAGTAGTATAGAGGCACTAGCGGGGGTTGGAGATACGCAGTATTTT
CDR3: CASSIEALAGVGDTQYF

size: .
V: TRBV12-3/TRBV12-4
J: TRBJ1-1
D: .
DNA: TGTGCCAGCAGTTTACGGGGACTTGAAGCTTTCTTT
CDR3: CASSLRGLEAFF

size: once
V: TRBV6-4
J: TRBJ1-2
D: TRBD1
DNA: TGTGCCAGCAGCGGGACCGGGACAGGGAGACAGTATGGCTACACCTTC
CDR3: CASSGTGTGRQYGYTF

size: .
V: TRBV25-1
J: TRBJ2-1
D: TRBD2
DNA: TGTGCCAGCAGTGCGGGGGGCTCCTACAATGAGCAGTTCTTC
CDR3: CASSAGGSYNEQFF

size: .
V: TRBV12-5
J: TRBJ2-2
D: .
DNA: TGTGCTAGTGGTTTGTCAGGCGTGATCGACACCGGGGAGCTGTTTTTT
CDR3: CASGLSGVIDTGELFF

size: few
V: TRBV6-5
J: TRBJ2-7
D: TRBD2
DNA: TGTGCCAGCAGTTCTTGGGGGGGGGACGAGCAGTACTTC
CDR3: CASSSWGGDEQYF

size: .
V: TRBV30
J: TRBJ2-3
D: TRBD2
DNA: TGTGCCTGCGGACGGGGGGTTGGCACAGATACGCAGTATTTT
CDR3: CACGRGVGTDTQYF

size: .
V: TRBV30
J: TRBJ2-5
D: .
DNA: TGTGCCTGGAGTGTAGGTGTTCGGGTGTGGGAGACCCAGTACTTC
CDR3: CAWSVGVRVWETQYF

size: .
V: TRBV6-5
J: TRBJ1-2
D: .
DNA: TGTGCCAGCAGTTACGGGGGCAGTGGGGCGGACTATGGCTACACCTTC
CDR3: CASSYGGSGADYGYTF

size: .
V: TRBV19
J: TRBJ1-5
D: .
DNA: TGTGCCAGTACTCCTTCGGGGGGTGGCCAGCCCCAGCATTTT
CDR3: CASTPSGGGQPQHF

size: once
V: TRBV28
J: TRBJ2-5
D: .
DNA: TGTGCCAGCAGTTTGCCAACCCAGTACCAAGAGACCCAGTACTTC
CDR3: CASSLPTQYQETQYF

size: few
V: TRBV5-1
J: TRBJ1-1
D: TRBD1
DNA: TGCGCCACCCCGGGACAGGGGAACACTGAAGCTTTCTTT
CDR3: CATPGQGNTEAFF

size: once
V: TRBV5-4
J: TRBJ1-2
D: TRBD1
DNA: TGTGCCAGCAGCTTGTTAGGACAGGGAGCCTATGGCTACACCTTC
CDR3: CASSLLGQGAYGYTF

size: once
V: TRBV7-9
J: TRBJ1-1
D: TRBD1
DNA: TGTGCCAGCAGCTTTCGGGACAGGGAACATGAAGCTTTCTTT
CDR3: CASSFRDREHEAFF

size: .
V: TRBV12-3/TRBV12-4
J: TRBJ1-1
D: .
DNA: TGTGCCAGCAGTTTAGAGGCAGGCACTGAAGCTTTCTTT
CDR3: CASSLEAGTEAFF

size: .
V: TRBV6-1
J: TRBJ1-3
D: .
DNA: TGTGCCAGCAGTGTGGTTCCCCAACACCGCTCTGGAAACACCATATATTTT
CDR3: CASSVVPQHRSGNTIYF

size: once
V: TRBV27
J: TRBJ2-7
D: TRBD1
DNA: TGTGCCAGCAGTTTTTCTAGGGCAGGGGGCGTCTACGAGCAGTACTTC
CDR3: CASSFSRAGGVYEQYF

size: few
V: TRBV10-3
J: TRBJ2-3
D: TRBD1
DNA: TGTGCCATCAGTGGGTGGACAGGAGCCACAGATACGCAGTATTTT
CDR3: CAISGWTGATDTQYF